Below, 31 T cell receptor beta chains from the same sample are listed, as sequenced in a study of T cell changes during pregnancy in multiple sclerosis. TCRdb keeps only in-frame clones here, not all; method: immunoSEQ multiplex PCR. This table has approximately 80,000 clones, around 93% appearing once. The specimen was peripheral blood, collected in the third trimester of pregnancy. The receptors derive from a female donor with multiple sclerosis, enrolled in a pregnancy study.

The chain links TRBV9 to TRBJ2-1, with D possibly matching TRBD1 (6 bases). V lost 4 bases and J 6 bases, leaving 14 bases between the germline ends. Germline V gene lookup returns CDR1 SGDLS and CDR2 YYNGEE. There are 14 residues in the CDR3. The CDR3 is CASSPRDTTNEQFF. The CDR3 coding sequence is TGTGCCAGCAGCCCCCGGGACACCACCAATGAGCAGTTCTTC. Based on the CDR3 plus reference TRBV9 and TRBJ2-1, the full variable domain is DSGVTQTPKHLITATGQRVTLRCSPRSGDLSVYWYQQSLDQGLQFLIQYYNGEERAKGNILERFSAQQFPDLHSELNLSSLELGDSALYFCASSPRDTTNEQFFGPGTRLTVL.

The genes are TRBV19 and TRBJ2-2; 11 bases are a match to TRBD2. Per germline, CDR1 LNHDA and CDR2 SQIVND (reference sequence). CDR3 length equals 17 residues. V shed 2 bases and J 2 bases; nucleotides not matched to a gene: 4. The CDR3, as DNA: TGTGCCAGTAGTATACTGACTAGCGGGGCTAACACCGGGGAGCTGTTTTTT. Amino acid sequence: CASSILTSGANTGELFF.

The V and J genes are TRBV14 and TRBJ2-3; 11 nucleotides line up with TRBD2. There are 18 residues in the CDR3. The V gene's germline CDR1 is SGHDN and CDR2 FVKESK. V lost 3 bases, J lost 2 bases, and 10 bases stayed unmatched. As DNA, the CDR3 is TGTGCCAGCAGCCAGGGGCTAGCGGGGGGCCTCGCCACAGATACGCAGTATTTT. Encoded protein: CASSQGLAGGLATDTQYF.

The chain couples TRBV6-1 to TRBJ1-3, with 8 bases identical to TRBD1. The germline gives CDR1 MNHNS, CDR2 SASEGT. V lost 6 bases to trimming and J lost 4 bases; unmatched junction nucleotides: 8. The CDR3 is made up of 15 amino acids. This chain's CDR3 is CASRPDRGSGNTIYF. The CDR3 DNA reads TGTGCCAGCAGGCCCGACAGGGGATCAGGAAACACCATATATTTT.

This chain uses TRBV27 with TRBJ2-7; 7 bases are shared with TRBD1. CDR3 length: 15 residues. V was pared by 5 bases and J by 4 bases, with 11 bases of the junction left unmatched. The V gene's germline CDR1 is MNHEY and CDR2 SMNVEV (reference sequence). This CDR3 is CASSPDRVELYEQYF. The CDR3 region has the DNA TGTGCCAGCAGTCCCGACAGGGTGGAACTTTACGAGCAGTACTTC.

This clone showed up just once. CDR3 protein: CATALGQGAETQYF. DNA of the CDR3: TGCGCCACCGCCCTGGGACAGGGGGCAGAGACCCAGTACTTC. The chain couples TRBV5-1 to TRBJ2-5; 12 bases line up with TRBD1. V shed 9 bases, J shed 4 bases, and the junction held 7 bases outside the gene matches. Per the germline V gene, CDR1 is SGHRS and CDR2 is YFSETQ. CDR3 length: 14 amino acids.

This chain joins TRBV27 and TRBJ1-5, with D possibly matching TRBD1 (6 bases). The CDR3 has 19 residues. Trimming left V 5 bases short and J 1 base short, with 24 bases between. Germline assignment: CDR1 MNHEY and CDR2 SMNVEV (reference sequence). The CDR3 spells CASSPALGARGQSNQPQHF. The CDR3 DNA reads as TGTGCCAGCAGTCCGGCGCTAGGGGCGCGGGGGCAGAGCAATCAGCCCCAGCATTTT.

V is TRBV6-1 and J is TRBJ2-5; 8 nucleotides align to TRBD1. Germline CDR1 reads MNHNS; CDR2 reads SASEGT. This CDR3 has 16 residues. Unmatched junction bases numbered 11, after V lost 3 bases and J lost 5 bases. CDR3 bases: TGTGCCAGCAGTGAGGGGGCAGGGGGCTTATTGGAGACCCAGTACTTC. Translated: CASSEGAGGLLETQYF.

The V and J genes are TRBV5-1 and TRBJ1-2, with a possible D match to TRBD1 (6 bases). CDR1 SGHRS and CDR2 YFSETQ come from the germline V gene. This CDR3 has 14 residues. V was trimmed by 4 bases and J by 4 bases, leaving 14 bases between them. The CDR3 spells CASSDPGARYGYTF. As DNA, the CDR3 is TGCGCCAGCAGCGATCCAGGGGCGCGCTATGGCTACACCTTC. The whole variable domain, remainder taken from reference TRBV5-1 and TRBJ1-2, is KAGVTQTPRYLIKTRGQQVTLSCSPISGHRSVSWYQQTPGQGLQFLFEYFSETQRNKGNFPGRFSGRQFSNSRSEMNVSTLELGDSALYLCASSDPGARYGYTFGSGTRLTVV.

The chain links TRBV4-1 to TRBJ2-3; possible D gene TRBD2, 5 bases. The CDR3 has 16 amino acids. V was cut by 1 base and J by 11 bases, with 22 bases left in between. The germline gives CDR1 MGHRA, CDR2 YSYEKL. In DNA, the CDR3 is TGCGCCAGCAGCCAAGTACTAGATTACCCCAGCATTTGGCAGTATTTT. Protein product: CASSQVLDYPSIWQYF.

The CDR3 bases are TGTGCCAGCAGCCCGGTTGATACTGAAGCTTTCTTT. This gives the protein CASSPVDTEAFF. V gene TRBV7-9 combines with J gene TRBJ1-1; unclear D gene. CDR3 size: 12 residues. Germline V gives CDR1 SEHNR, CDR2 FQNEAQ (reference sequence). Deletions cut 5 bases from V and 5 bases from J, with 9 bases between.

The chain employs TRBV29-1 and TRBJ2-4, with TRBD2 as a possible D gene (6 bases). This CDR3 is built from 12 residues. Deletions cut 4 bases from V and 10 bases from J, with 14 bases between. Germline V CDR1 and CDR2: SQVTM, ANQGSEA. The CDR3 loop is CSVAEGTWIQYF. CDR3 DNA sequence: TGCAGCGTTGCGGAGGGGACGTGGATTCAGTACTTC. The variable domain in full, completed from reference TRBV29-1 and TRBJ2-4, reads SAVISQKPSRDICQRGTSLTIQCQVDSQVTMMFWYRQQPGQSLTLIATANQGSEATYESGFVIDKFPISRPNLTFSTLTVSNMSPEDSSIYLCSVAEGTWIQYFGAGTRLSVL.

The CDR3 sequence: CASRLGQGTGNTIYF. In DNA form, the CDR3 reads TGTGCCAGCAGACTTGGACAGGGAACAGGAAACACCATATATTTT. The chain couples TRBV6-1 to TRBJ1-3; TRBD1 aligns across 8 bases. V was pared by 6 bases and J by 4 bases, with 8 bases of the junction left unmatched. The CDR3 is 15 amino acids. Germline CDR1 MNHNS, CDR2 SASEGT.

J is TRBJ1-4 and V is TRBV4-2; perhaps TRBD1 as D (5 bases). CDR1 is LGHNA and CDR2 is YNFKEQ in the germline V gene. V lost 5 bases and J lost 7, with 11 bases in between. There are 13 residues in the CDR3. The CDR3 region has the DNA TGTGCCAGCAGCAAAGGACACCGTGAAAAACTGTTTTTT. Its translation: CASSKGHREKLFF.

The gene calls are TRBV7-9 and TRBJ1-2, with 7 bases lining up with TRBD1. This CDR3 region has 14 residues. Germline lookup yields CDR1 SEHNR and CDR2 FQNEAQ (reference sequence). The V gene end was trimmed by 4 bases and the J gene end by 5 bases; junction bases not matched to a gene: 7. The chain's CDR3 is CASSWGTDFYGYTF. The DNA for the CDR3 is TGTGCCAGCAGCTGGGGGACAGATTTTTATGGCTACACCTTC.

The gene calls are TRBV15 and TRBJ2-7, with 7 bases fitting TRBD2. Germline V gene lookup returns CDR1 LNHNV and CDR2 YYDKDF (reference sequence). V gave up 0 bases and J gave up 7 bases; unmatched junction bases: 9. CDR3 length: 15 amino acids. As DNA, the CDR3 is TGTGCCACCAGCAGAGATGGGGGGGGTCGAAGGGAGCAGTACTTC. It codes for CATSRDGGGRREQYF.

V and J are TRBV2 and TRBJ2-1; possibly TRBD1 for D (6 bases). Trimming shortened V by 7 bases and J by 5 bases, and 9 bases separated the two germline ends. The CDR3 is 12 amino acids. Per germline, CDR1 SNHLY and CDR2 FYNNEI. CDR3 protein: CASKAGDNEQFF. The CDR3 DNA is TGTGCCAGCAAGGCAGGGGACAATGAGCAGTTCTTC.

This clone came up once. The rearrangement joins TRBV19 to TRBJ2-1, with D tentatively TRBD2 (6 bases). The CDR3 runs to 13 residues. Trimming removed 3 bases at V and 9 bases at J, with 12 bases between. CDR1 is LNHDA and CDR2 is SQIVND in the germline V gene (reference sequence). CDR3 coding DNA: TGTGCCAGTAGTATGTTGCGGGGTGGTGAGCAGTTCTTC. Residues: CASSMLRGGEQFF. The variable domain in full, completed from reference TRBV19 and TRBJ2-1, reads DGGITQSPKYLFRKEGQNVTLSCEQNLNHDAMYWYRQDPGQGLRLIYYSQIVNDFQKGDIAEGYSVSREKKESFPLTVTSAQKNPTAFYLCASSMLRGGEQFFGPGTRLTVL.

This chain links TRBV6-5 with TRBJ2-1; possible D gene TRBD2, 6 bases. This CDR3 has 11 residues. V lost 8 bases and J 9 bases, leaving 11 bases between the germline ends. CDR1 and CDR2 from the germline V gene are MNHEY and SVGAGI. CDR3 amino acids: CASVQEGEQFF. As DNA, the CDR3 is TGTGCCAGCGTACAGGAGGGTGAGCAGTTCTTC.

The gene calls are TRBV30 and TRBJ2-5; 7 nucleotides align to TRBD1. This CDR3 contains 18 residues. From germline, CDR1 is GTSNPN and CDR2 SVGIG (reference sequence). The trim removed 0 bases at V and 2 bases at J, leaving 15 bases unmatched. Written as DNA, the CDR3 is TGTGCCTGGAGTGTAGAAGGGACAGTCCGCCGAGAGCAAGAGACCCAGTACTTC. Residues: CAWSVEGTVRREQETQYF.

The CDR3 here is CSAPGLTEAFF. CDR3 nucleotide sequence: TGCAGTGCCCCAGGGCTTACTGAAGCTTTCTTT. The chain combines TRBV20-1 with TRBJ1-1; a possible D gene is TRBD1 (5 bases). Trimming left V 6 bases short and J 5 bases short, with 10 bases between. There are 11 residues in the CDR3. Germline V gene sequence: CDR1 DFQATT, CDR2 SNEGSKA (reference sequence).

The rearrangement joins TRBV6-1 to TRBJ2-7, with D possibly matching TRBD1 (6 bases). The germline V and J ends were trimmed by 1 base and 6 bases, with 7 bases remaining between them. The CDR3 is made up of 12 amino acids. The germline CDR1 and CDR2 sequences are MNHNS and SASEGT. The DNA for the CDR3 is TGTGCCAGCAGTGAAGTACAGGGCGAGCAGTACTTC. It is translated as CASSEVQGEQYF.

Concerning this clone: Mismatch with germline at one junction end may stem from a read error. The chain is built from TRBV7-7 and TRBJ2-5; possible D gene TRBD1, 5 bases. Germline V lookup: CDR1 SSHAT, CDR2 FNYEAQ (reference sequence). This CDR3 is built from 14 residues. The CDR3 DNA is TGTGCTAGCAGCTCGCTGGGCAGGGAAGAGACCCAGTACTTC. Protein sequence: CASSSLGREETQYF.

The chain employs TRBV9 and TRBJ2-3, with D possibly TRBD2 on 6 matching bases. V was trimmed by 1 base and J by 3 bases, leaving 12 bases between them. Germline V gene data show CDR1 as SGDLS and CDR2 as YYNGEE. This CDR3 has 15 residues. The CDR3 DNA reads TGTGCCAGCAGCGTATTTGCGGGGCAGACAGATACGCAGTATTTT. Residues: CASSVFAGQTDTQYF.

The CDR3 region is CAWVAVGAFF. The CDR3 coding sequence is TGTGCCTGGGTCGCGGTGGGAGCTTTCTTT. The chain is built from TRBV30 and TRBJ1-1; no definite D call. From germline, CDR1 is GTSNPN and CDR2 SVGIG (reference sequence). The CDR3 has 10 amino acids. The V gene lost 5 bases and the J gene lost 10 bases, with 11 bases spanning the gap.

The rearrangement joins TRBV2 to TRBJ2-7; 7 positions match TRBD1. The germline CDR1 and CDR2 sequences are SNHLY and FYNNEI. The CDR3 runs to 15 residues. V lost 1 base and J lost 4; bases outside the gene matches: 7. The CDR3 spells CASSEGFGTVYEQYF. CDR3 DNA: TGTGCCAGCAGTGAAGGCTTTGGGACAGTTTACGAGCAGTACTTC. The entire variable domain, with the rest obtained from reference TRBV2 and TRBJ2-7, is as follows: EPEVTQTPSHQVTQMGQEVILRCVPISNHLYFYWYRQILGQKVEFLVSFYNNEISEKSEIFDDQFSVERPDGSNFTLKIRSTKLEDSAMYFCASSEGFGTVYEQYFGPGTRLTVT.

This chain links TRBV7-9 with TRBJ1-5; 7 nucleotides agree with TRBD1. Trimming took 1 base from V and 12 from J; bases not matched to a gene: 12. Germline CDR1 SEHNR, CDR2 FQNEAQ (reference sequence). The CDR3 covers 15 residues. For the CDR3, the DNA is TGTGCCAGCAGCTTAGTACGTGACAGGGAAGGTCTCCAGCATTTT. Its protein product is CASSLVRDREGLQHF. Supplemented by reference TRBV7-9 and TRBJ1-5, the full variable domain reads DTGVSQNPRHKITKRGQNVTFRCDPISEHNRLYWYRQTLGQGPEFLTYFQNEAQLEKSRLLSDRFSAERPKGSFSTLEIQRTEQGDSAMYLCASSLVRDREGLQHFGDGTRLSIL.

This CDR3 is CASSLARDSEAFF. The CDR3, as DNA: TGTGCCAGCAGCTTGGCCCGGGACAGTGAAGCTTTCTTT. V is TRBV11-2 and J is TRBJ1-1; 7 positions agree with TRBD1. The CDR3 covers 13 residues. The J segment lost 7 bases and the V segment lost 3 bases, leaving 5 bases of the junction unmatched. Germline V lookup: CDR1 SGHAT, CDR2 FQNNGV.

The CDR3 nucleotides are TGTGCCAGCAGTCGAGTGGACAGTCAGAACACTGAAGCTTTCTTT. Protein product: CASSRVDSQNTEAFF. The J gene is TRBJ1-1, the V gene TRBV11-1, with D possibly TRBD1 on 6 matching bases. The length of the CDR3 is 15 residues. Germline V gene sequence: CDR1 SGHAT, CDR2 FQDESV (reference sequence). The V gene lost 6 bases and the J gene lost 1 base, with 15 bases spanning the gap.

Here the CDR3 reads CASSSRQGTYEQYF. The CDR3 nucleotides are TGTGCCAGCAGCTCGCGACAGGGAACTTACGAGCAGTACTTC. The rearrangement joins TRBV13 to TRBJ2-7; 7 nucleotides match TRBD1. With V trimmed by 4 bases and J by 4 bases, 7 bases remained unmatched. CDR3 size: 14 residues. The germline CDR1 and CDR2 sequences are PRHDT and FYEKMQ (reference sequence).

The V and J genes are TRBV6-1 and TRBJ2-7; 7 nucleotides align to TRBD1. V gave up 4 bases and J gave up 5 bases; unmatched junction bases: 8. Per the germline V gene, CDR1 is MNHNS and CDR2 is SASEGT. The CDR3 is made up of 14 amino acids. CDR3 bases: TGTGCCAGCAGTGGCCGGGACAGTCACGACGAGCAGTACTTC. The encoded protein is CASSGRDSHDEQYF.